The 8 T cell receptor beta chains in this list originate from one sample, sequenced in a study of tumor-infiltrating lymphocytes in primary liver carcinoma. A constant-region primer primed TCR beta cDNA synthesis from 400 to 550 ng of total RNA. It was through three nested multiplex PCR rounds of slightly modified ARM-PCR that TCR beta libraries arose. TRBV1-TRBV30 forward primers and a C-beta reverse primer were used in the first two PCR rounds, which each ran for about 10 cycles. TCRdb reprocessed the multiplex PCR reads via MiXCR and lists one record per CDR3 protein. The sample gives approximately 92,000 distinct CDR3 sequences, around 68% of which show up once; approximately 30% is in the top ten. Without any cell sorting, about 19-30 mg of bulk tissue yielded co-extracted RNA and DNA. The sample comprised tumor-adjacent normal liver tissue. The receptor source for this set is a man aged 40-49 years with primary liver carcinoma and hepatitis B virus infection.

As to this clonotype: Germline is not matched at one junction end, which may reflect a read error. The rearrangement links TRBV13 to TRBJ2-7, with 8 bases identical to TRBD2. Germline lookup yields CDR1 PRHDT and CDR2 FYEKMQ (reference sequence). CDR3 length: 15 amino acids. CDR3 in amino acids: CARSPNGRAPLEQYF. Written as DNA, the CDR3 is TGTGCCAGGAGCCCCAACGGGAGGGCCCCTCTCGAGCAGTATTTC.

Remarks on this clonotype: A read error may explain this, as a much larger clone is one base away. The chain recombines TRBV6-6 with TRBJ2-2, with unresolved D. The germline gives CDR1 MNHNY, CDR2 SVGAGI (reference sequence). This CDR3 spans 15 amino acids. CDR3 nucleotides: TGTGTCAGCAGTGACCCGACCTCCGGCACCGGGGAGCTGTTTTTT. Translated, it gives CVSSDPTSGTGELFF.

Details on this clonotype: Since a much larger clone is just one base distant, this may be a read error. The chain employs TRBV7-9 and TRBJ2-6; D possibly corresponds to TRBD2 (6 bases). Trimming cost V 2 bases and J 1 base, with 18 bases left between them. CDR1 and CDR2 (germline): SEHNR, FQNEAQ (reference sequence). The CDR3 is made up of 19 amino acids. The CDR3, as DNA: TGTGCCAGCAGCTTAAAACAAGAGGGAGGAGTGTCTGGGGCCAACGTCCTGACTTTC. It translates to CASSLKQEGGVSGANVLTF.

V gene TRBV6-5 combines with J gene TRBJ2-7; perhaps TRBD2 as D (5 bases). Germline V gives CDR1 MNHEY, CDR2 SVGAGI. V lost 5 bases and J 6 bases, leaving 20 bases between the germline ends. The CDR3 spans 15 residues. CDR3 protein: CASSRETRSPCEQYF. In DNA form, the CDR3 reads TGTGCCAGCAGTAGAGAAACTAGGAGCCCCTGCGAGCAGTACTTC.

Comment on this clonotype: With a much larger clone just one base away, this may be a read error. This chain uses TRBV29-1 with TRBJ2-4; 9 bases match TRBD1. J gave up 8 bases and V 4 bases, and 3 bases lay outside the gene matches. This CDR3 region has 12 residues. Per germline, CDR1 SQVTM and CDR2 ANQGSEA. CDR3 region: CSVGQGEYIQYF. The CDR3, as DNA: TGCAGCGTTGGACAGGGGGAATACATTCAGTACTTC. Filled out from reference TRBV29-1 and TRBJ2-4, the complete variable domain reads SAVISQKPSRDICQRGTSLTIQCQVDSQVTMMFWYRQQPGQSLTLIATANQGSEATYESGFVIDKFPISRPNLTFSTLTVSNMSPEDSSIYLCSVGQGEYIQYFGAGTRLSVL.

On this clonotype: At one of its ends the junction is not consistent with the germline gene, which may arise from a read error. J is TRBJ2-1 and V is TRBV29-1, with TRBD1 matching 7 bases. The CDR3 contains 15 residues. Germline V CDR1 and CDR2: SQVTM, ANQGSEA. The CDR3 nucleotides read TGCAGTGCTGCAGCAGGGGGTGGTGTCTACAATAAGCAGTTCTTC. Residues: CSAAAGGGVYNKQFF.

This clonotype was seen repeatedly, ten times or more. CDR3 bases: TGTGCCAGCAGTTACGACAGGGCCACAGATACGCAGTATTTT. It encodes CASSYDRATDTQYF. The J gene is TRBJ2-3, the V gene TRBV6-6; 7 positions match TRBD1. Looked up from germline, CDR1 is MNHNY and CDR2 is SVGAGI (reference sequence). The CDR3 has 14 residues. Trimming removed 2 bases from V and 2 bases from J; junction bases left unmatched: 1.

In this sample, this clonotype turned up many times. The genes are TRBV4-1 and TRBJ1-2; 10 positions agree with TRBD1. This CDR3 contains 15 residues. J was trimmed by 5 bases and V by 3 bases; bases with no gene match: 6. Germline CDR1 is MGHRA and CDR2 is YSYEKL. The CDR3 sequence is CASSQMTGGGYGYTF. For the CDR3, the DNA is TGCGCCAGCAGCCAGATGACAGGGGGCGGGTATGGCTACACCTTC.